The 12 T cell receptor beta chains below come from one sample, sequenced in a study of T-cell memory formation after mild COVID-19. In TCRdb, the 5' RACE reads were re-called with MiXCR into one record per CDR3 protein. The sample comprises fewer than 450,000 distinct CDR3 sequences, 20% to 25% of which are singletons, and around 12% rests with the top ten. The sequenced sample was PBMCs or a T cell subset sorted from them (not recorded which). The receptors shown here come from an adult woman who had mild COVID-19 (a few samples of this study predate the infection). Cell type and time point are not known.

This clonotype was detected a few times. The chain recombines TRBV5-1 with TRBJ1-2; 10 nucleotides align to TRBD1. The CDR3 is made up of 17 amino acids. V dropped 4 bases and J dropped 4; count of bases not matched to a gene: 13. Germline V CDR1 and CDR2: SGHRS, YFSETQ. The CDR3 protein is CASSRTTGTGDGYGYTF. The CDR3 DNA reads as TGCGCCAGCAGCCGGACAACCGGGACAGGGGATGGCTATGGCTACACCTTC.

The chain employs TRBV9 and TRBJ2-3, with 14 bases lining up with TRBD2. This CDR3 has 16 amino acids. V shed 4 bases, J shed 4 bases, and the junction held 5 bases outside the gene matches. Germline loops: CDR1 SGDLS, CDR2 YYNGEE. The CDR3 is CASSFGLAGGSDTQYF. CDR3 DNA sequence: TGTGCCAGCAGCTTCGGACTAGCGGGAGGATCAGATACGCAGTATTTT. The complete variable domain, with remaining parts taken from reference TRBV9 and TRBJ2-3, reads DSGVTQTPKHLITATGQRVTLRCSPRSGDLSVYWYQQSLDQGLQFLIQYYNGEERAKGNILERFSAQQFPDLHSELNLSSLELGDSALYFCASSFGLAGGSDTQYFGPGTRLTVL.

The chain has TRBV11-3 and TRBJ2-7; the D gene is possibly TRBD2 (5 bases). V was pared by 1 base and J by 5 bases, with 12 bases between. The CDR3 consists of 14 residues. Germline lookup yields CDR1 SGHNT and CDR2 YENEEA. CDR3 loop: CASSLGLGSDEQYF. The CDR3 DNA is TGTGCCAGCAGCTTAGGCCTTGGGAGCGACGAGCAGTACTTC.

The rearrangement uses TRBV12-3 or TRBV12-4 and TRBJ2-1; D might be TRBD2 (6 bases). The V end lost 6 bases, the J end lost 1 base, and 13 bases lay between the germline ends. The CDR3 runs 15 residues. CDR3 DNA sequence: TGTGCCAGCAGATCCGGGACTGGGTCCTACAATGAGCAGTTCTTC. Residues: CASRSGTGSYNEQFF.

The chain combines TRBV15 with TRBJ2-3; D may be TRBD2 (6 bases). This CDR3 comprises 12 residues. Germline CDR1 and CDR2: LNHNV and YYDKDF (reference sequence). V lost 1 base, J lost 9 bases, and 8 bases lay in between. The CDR3 DNA is TGTGCCACCAGCAGAGCTAGCGAGACGCAGTATTTT. Its protein product is CATSRASETQYF.

The rearrangement uses TRBV7-6 and TRBJ1-1, with D maybe TRBD1 (5 bases). Trimming shortened V by 2 bases and J by 3 bases, and 10 bases separated the two germline ends. Germline CDR1 is SGHVS and CDR2 is FNYEAQ. This CDR3 region has 14 residues. This chain's CDR3 is CASSLTLGDTEAFF. The CDR3 coding sequence is TGTGCCAGCAGCTTAACTTTAGGGGACACTGAAGCTTTCTTT.

This chain links TRBV2 with TRBJ1-2; 7 bases match TRBD1. Germline V gives CDR1 SNHLY, CDR2 FYNNEI. V was pared by 11 bases and J by 3 bases, with 9 bases of the junction left unmatched. This CDR3 is 13 amino acids long. The CDR3 is CAGSDRPDYGYTF. The CDR3 region has the DNA TGTGCCGGTTCGGACAGGCCTGACTATGGCTACACCTTC.

The sample holds a few counts of this clonotype. This chain links TRBV7-2 with TRBJ1-3; 8 bases fit TRBD1. The J segment lost 3 bases and the V segment lost 0 bases, leaving 7 bases of the junction unmatched. CDR1 and CDR2 (germline): SGHTA, FQGNSA. This CDR3 has 17 amino acids. The CDR3 spells CASSLAGRGRGGNTIYF. The CDR3 DNA is TGTGCCAGCAGCTTAGCAGGCAGGGGGCGCGGTGGAAACACCATATATTTT. The full variable domain, its missing parts supplied by reference TRBV7-2 and TRBJ1-3, is GAGVSQSPSNKVTEKGKDVELRCDPISGHTALYWYRQSLGQGLEFLIYFQGNSAPDKSGLPSDRFSAERTGGSVSTLTIQRTQQEDSAVYLCASSLAGRGRGGNTIYFGEGSWLTVV.

J is TRBJ1-3 and V is TRBV12-3 or TRBV12-4; D might be TRBD1 (6 bases). With 4 bases removed from V and 0 bases from J, the gap between germline ends came to 13 bases. The CDR3 is 16 residues long. The CDR3 DNA follows: TGTGCCAGCAGTTCAGAGACAGGAAACTCTGGAAACACCATATATTTT. It codes for CASSSETGNSGNTIYF.

This chain uses TRBV3-1 with TRBJ2-2; 10 positions match TRBD1. V shed 4 bases, J shed 6 bases, and the junction held 8 bases outside the gene matches. CDR1 and CDR2 (germline): LGHDT, YNNKEL (reference sequence). The CDR3 sequence is 16 residues long. CDR3 DNA: TGTGCCAGCAGCCGTAGGTTGACAGGGGGCCCCGGGGAGCTGTTTTTT. This gives the protein CASSRRLTGGPGELFF.

The sample holds a few counts of this clonotype. The CDR3 DNA reads as TGCGCCAGCAGCTTGATTGTTCGGGGCGGTAGCACTGAAGCTTTCTTT. It is translated as CASSLIVRGGSTEAFF. The chain couples TRBV5-1 to TRBJ1-1; tentative D call: TRBD1 (5 bases). The CDR3 covers 16 residues. Trimming removed 1 base at V and 4 bases at J, with 17 bases between. Germline-derived CDR1 and CDR2 are SGHRS and YFSETQ.

V gene TRBV29-1 combines with J gene TRBJ2-5; 14 bases are shared with TRBD2. This CDR3 region has 17 residues. The V gene end was trimmed by 6 bases and the J gene end by 6 bases; junction bases not matched to a gene: 15. Germline values: CDR1 SQVTM, CDR2 ANQGSEA. CDR3 protein: CSVALPGLAGVIQTQYF. The CDR3, as DNA: TGCAGCGTCGCACTCCCGGGACTAGCGGGAGTTATACAGACCCAGTACTTC.